One and the same sample provided the 5 T cell receptor beta chains below, sequenced in a study of T cell responses to AZD1222 COVID-19 vaccine. Sequenced by immunoSEQ multiplex PCR; TCRdb stores in-frame clones only, minus some. The data contain 75,000 to 100,000 clones, 70% to 90% of them singletons. This specimen consisted of peripheral blood, obtained on day 0 of AZD1222 vaccination. All receptors come from an adult in good health.

CDR3 DNA: TGTGCCAGTAGTCGCAGGGGATCCTACAATGAGCAGTTCTTC. Translation gives CASSRRGSYNEQFF. J is TRBJ2-1 and V is TRBV19; tentatively, D is TRBD1 (6 bases). The CDR3 runs 14 residues. The V gene's germline CDR1 is LNHDA and CDR2 SQIVND (reference sequence). Trimming left V 5 bases short and J 1 base short, with 9 bases between.

The chain uses TRBV11-2 and TRBJ2-5; D might be TRBD1 (5 bases). CDR1 is SGHAT, CDR2 FQNNGV, per germline. V lost 5 bases and J lost 0, with 10 bases in between. The CDR3 loop spans 14 amino acids. CDR3 DNA sequence: TGTGCCAGCAGCCCCGACAGATACCAAGAGACCCAGTACTTC. This sequence encodes CASSPDRYQETQYF.

The DNA for the CDR3 is TGTGCCAGCAGCCCGCTTGGACAGGGGGGCGAAAAACTGTTTTTT. Its translation: CASSPLGQGGEKLFF. V usage is TRBV7-2 and J usage is TRBJ1-4; 10 nucleotides align to TRBD1. The germline V gene encodes CDR1 SGHTA and CDR2 FQGNSA. V trimming: 5 bases; J trimming: 8 bases; junction bases outside the gene matches: 8. The CDR3 loop spans 15 amino acids.

The chain links TRBV7-9 to TRBJ2-2; the D is unclear. This CDR3 is 15 amino acids long. CDR1 SEHNR and CDR2 FQNEAQ come from the germline V gene (reference sequence). Trimming removed 3 bases at V and 5 bases at J, with 13 bases between. The chain's CDR3 is CASSLVPELTGELFF. In DNA form, the CDR3 reads TGTGCCAGCAGCTTGGTCCCAGAATTAACCGGGGAGCTGTTTTTT.

This sequence joins TRBV10-3 and TRBJ2-4; 8 nucleotides line up with TRBD1. Trimming took 2 bases from V and 6 from J; bases not matched to a gene: 6. Germline V gene data show CDR1 as ENHRY and CDR2 as SYGVKD. The CDR3 totals 15 residues. The CDR3 DNA sequence: TGTGCCATCAGTGAGCCCCGTGACAGGGGAAACATTCAGTACTTC. Translation gives CAISEPRDRGNIQYF.